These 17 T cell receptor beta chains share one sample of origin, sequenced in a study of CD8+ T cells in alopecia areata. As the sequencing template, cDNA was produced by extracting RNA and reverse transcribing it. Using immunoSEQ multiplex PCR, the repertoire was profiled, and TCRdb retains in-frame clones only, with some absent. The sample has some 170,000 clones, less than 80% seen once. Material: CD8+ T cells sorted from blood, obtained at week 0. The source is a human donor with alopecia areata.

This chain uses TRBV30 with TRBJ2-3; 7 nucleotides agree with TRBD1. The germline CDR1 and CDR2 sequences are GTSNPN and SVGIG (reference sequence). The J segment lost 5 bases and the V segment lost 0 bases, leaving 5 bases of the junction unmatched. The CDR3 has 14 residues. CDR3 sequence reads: CAWSVGRGRDTQYF. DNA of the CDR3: TGTGCCTGGAGTGTAGGTAGGGGGCGAGATACGCAGTATTTT.

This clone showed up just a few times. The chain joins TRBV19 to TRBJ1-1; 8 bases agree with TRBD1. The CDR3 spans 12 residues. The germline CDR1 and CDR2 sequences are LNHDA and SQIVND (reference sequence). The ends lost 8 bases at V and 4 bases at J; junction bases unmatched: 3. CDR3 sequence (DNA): TGTGCCAGTTGGACAGGGAGCACTGAAGCTTTCTTT. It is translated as CASWTGSTEAFF.

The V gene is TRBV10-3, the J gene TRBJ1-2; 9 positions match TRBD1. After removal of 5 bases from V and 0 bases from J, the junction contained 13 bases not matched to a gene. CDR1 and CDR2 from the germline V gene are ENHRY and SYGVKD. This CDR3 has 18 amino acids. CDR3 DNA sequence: TGTGCCATCAGTCAACTACAACCGGGACAGGGCACTAACTATGGCTACACCTTC. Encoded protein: CAISQLQPGQGTNYGYTF.

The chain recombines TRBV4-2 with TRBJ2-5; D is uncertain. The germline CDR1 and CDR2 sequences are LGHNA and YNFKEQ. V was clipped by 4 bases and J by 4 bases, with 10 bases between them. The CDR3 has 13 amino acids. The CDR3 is CASSLQGGETQYF. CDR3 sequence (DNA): TGTGCCAGCAGCCTCCAAGGCGGAGAGACCCAGTACTTC.

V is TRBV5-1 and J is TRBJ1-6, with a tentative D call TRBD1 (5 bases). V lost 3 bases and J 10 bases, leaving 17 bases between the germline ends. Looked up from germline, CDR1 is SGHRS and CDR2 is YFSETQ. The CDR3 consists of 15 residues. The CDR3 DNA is TGCGCCAGCAGCTCGCGTGACCCAGGGAGATCACCCCTCCACTTT. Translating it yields CASSSRDPGRSPLHF.

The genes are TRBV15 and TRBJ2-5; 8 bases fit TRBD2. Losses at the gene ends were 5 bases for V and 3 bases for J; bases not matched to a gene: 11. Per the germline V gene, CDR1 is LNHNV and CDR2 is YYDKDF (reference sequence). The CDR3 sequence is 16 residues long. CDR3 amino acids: CATSGLERGREETQYF. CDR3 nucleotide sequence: TGTGCCACCAGCGGCCTAGAGCGGGGGAGAGAAGAGACCCAGTACTTC.

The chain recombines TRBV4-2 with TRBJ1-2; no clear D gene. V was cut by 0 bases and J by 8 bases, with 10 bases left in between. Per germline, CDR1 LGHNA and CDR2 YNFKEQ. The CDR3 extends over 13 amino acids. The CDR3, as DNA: TGTGCCAGCAGCCAAGATGGCAAGTCGGGCTACACCTTC. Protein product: CASSQDGKSGYTF.

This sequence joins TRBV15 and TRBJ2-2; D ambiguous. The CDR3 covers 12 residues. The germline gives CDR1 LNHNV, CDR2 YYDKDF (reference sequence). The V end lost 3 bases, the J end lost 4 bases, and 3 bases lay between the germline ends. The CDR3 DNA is TGTGCCACCAGCAGGATCACCGGGGAGCTGTTTTTT. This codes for CATSRITGELFF. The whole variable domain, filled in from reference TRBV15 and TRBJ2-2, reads DAMVIQNPRYQVTQFGKPVTLSCSQTLNHNVMYWYQQKSSQAPKLLFHYYDKDFNNEADTPDNFQSRRPNTSFCFLDIRSPGLGDTAMYLCATSRITGELFFGEGSRLTVL.

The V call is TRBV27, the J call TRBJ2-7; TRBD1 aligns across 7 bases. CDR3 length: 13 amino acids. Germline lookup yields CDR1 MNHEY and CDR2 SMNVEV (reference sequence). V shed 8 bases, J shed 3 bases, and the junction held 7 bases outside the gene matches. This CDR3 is CASGYNRGYEQYF. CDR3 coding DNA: TGTGCCAGCGGATACAACAGGGGCTACGAGCAGTACTTC.

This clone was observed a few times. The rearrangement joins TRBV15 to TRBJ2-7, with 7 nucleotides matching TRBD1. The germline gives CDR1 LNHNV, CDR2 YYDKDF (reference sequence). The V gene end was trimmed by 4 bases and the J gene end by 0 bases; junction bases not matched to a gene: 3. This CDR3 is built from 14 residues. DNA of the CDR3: TGTGCCACCAGCAAGGACAGGTCCTCCTACGAGCAGTACTTC. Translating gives CATSKDRSSYEQYF.

CDR3 sequence: CASRDRLKETQYF. CDR3 in DNA: TGTGCCAGCCGGGACAGACTCAAAGAGACCCAGTACTTC. The chain is built from TRBV5-8 and TRBJ2-5; 7 nucleotides agree with TRBD1. The CDR3 length is 13 residues. V lost 7 bases to trimming and J lost 3 bases; unmatched junction nucleotides: 6. Germline assignment: CDR1 SGHTS and CDR2 YDEGEE.

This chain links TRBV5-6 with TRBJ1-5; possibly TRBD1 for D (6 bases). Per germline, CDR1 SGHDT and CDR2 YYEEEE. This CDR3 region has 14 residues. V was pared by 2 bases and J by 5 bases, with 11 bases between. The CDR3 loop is CASSLGQSHQPQHF. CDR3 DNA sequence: TGTGCCAGCAGCTTAGGACAGAGCCATCAGCCCCAGCATTTT.

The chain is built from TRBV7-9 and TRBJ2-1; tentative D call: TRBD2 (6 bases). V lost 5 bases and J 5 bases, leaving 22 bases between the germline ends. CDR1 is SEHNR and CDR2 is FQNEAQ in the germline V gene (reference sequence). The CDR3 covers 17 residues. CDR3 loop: CASSRSWGGEINNEQFF. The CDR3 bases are TGTGCCAGCAGCCGATCTTGGGGCGGGGAAATAAACAATGAGCAGTTCTTC.

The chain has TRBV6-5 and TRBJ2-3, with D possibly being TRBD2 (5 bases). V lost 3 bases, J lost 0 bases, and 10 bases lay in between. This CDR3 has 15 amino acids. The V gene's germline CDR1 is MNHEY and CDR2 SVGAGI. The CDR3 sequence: CASSYKGASTDTQYF. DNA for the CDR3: TGTGCCAGCAGTTATAAGGGAGCTAGCACAGATACGCAGTATTTT.

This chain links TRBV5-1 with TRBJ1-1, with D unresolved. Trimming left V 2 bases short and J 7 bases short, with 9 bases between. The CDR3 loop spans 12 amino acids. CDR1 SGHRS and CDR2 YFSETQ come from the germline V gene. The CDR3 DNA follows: TGCGCCAGCAGCTTCAGGCCTAATGAAGCTTTCTTT. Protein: CASSFRPNEAFF.

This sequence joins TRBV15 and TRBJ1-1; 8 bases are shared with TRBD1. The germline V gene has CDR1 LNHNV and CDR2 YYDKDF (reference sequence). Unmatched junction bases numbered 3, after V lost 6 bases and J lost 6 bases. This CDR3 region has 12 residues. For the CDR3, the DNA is TGTGCCACCAGTGGACAGGGCGCTGAAGCTTTCTTT. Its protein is CATSGQGAEAFF.

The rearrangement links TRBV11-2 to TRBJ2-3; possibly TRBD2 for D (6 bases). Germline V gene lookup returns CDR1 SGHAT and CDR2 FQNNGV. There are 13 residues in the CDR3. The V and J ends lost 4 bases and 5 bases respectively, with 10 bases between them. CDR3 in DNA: TGTGCCAGCAGCTCGGGACTTGGAGATACGCAGTATTTT. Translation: CASSSGLGDTQYF.